Listed here are 4 T cell receptor beta chains from one sample, sequenced in a study of technical replicates of blood from a handful of donors. The repertoire was sequenced with immunoSEQ multiplex PCR; TCRdb's copy has only in-frame clones and lacks some. The sample holds approximately 65,000 clones, approximately 84% seen once. Sequenced material: PBMCs. These TCRs come from a human donor in good health. Some clones in this sample may be carry-over from other donors' samples.

The genes are TRBV7-2 and TRBJ2-1; 9 nucleotides agree with TRBD2. J was trimmed by 3 bases and V by 2 bases; bases with no gene match: 5. The germline V gene encodes CDR1 SGHTA and CDR2 FQGNSA. CDR3 length: 16 amino acids. In nucleotides, the CDR3 is TGTGCCAGCAGCTTATTGGAGCGGGGGGTCTACAATGAGCAGTTCTTC. Translation gives CASSLLERGVYNEQFF.

This clone was seen once. The gene calls are TRBV6-5 and TRBJ1-1; tentative D call: TRBD1 (6 bases). This CDR3 has 13 residues. Germline V gene sequence: CDR1 MNHEY, CDR2 SVGAGI. V lost 8 bases to trimming and J lost 1 base, with 11 bases between them. CDR3 region: CASRTGQNTEAFF. The CDR3 nucleotides are TGTGCCAGCCGGACGGGACAGAACACTGAAGCTTTCTTT.

The chain has TRBV27 and TRBJ2-7; TRBD2 matches at 7 bases. The CDR3 has 13 residues. Trimming took 8 bases from V and 4 from J; bases not matched to a gene: 8. Germline V CDR1 and CDR2: MNHEY, SMNVEV (reference sequence). This CDR3 is CASAAGKVYEQYF. As DNA, the CDR3 is TGTGCCAGCGCAGCGGGGAAAGTTTACGAGCAGTACTTC.

The DNA for the CDR3 is TGCGCCAGCAGCTCTAGGGAGCTAGCCAAAAACATTCAGTACTTC. As protein: CASSSRELAKNIQYF. This rearrangement joins TRBV4-1 to TRBJ2-4; D perhaps matches TRBD2 (5 bases). Per germline, CDR1 MGHRA and CDR2 YSYEKL. The CDR3 contains 15 residues. Trimming removed 5 bases at V and 0 bases at J, with 11 bases between.